This TCR beta chain appears in the sequencing data of a study of cytomegalovirus exposure and HLA in healthy donors. Whole-study results and caveats: A link between a missense DCLRE1C variant and TCR beta V- and J-gene trimming emerged from a later analysis. Highly shared sequence variants in one cluster were likely a sequencing artifact.

PCR amplification relied on 60 Vbeta primers (plus 13 Jbeta primers). Some clones are missing from TCRdb's copy, which holds only in-frame ones; the method was immunoSEQ multiplex PCR. The table includes 95,000 to 150,000 clones, 80% detected once. The germline gives CDR1 SGDLS, CDR2 YYNGEE. The CDR3 spans 15 residues. The V and J ends lost 1 base and 3 bases respectively, with 11 bases between them. In regard to this clone: Its antigen is unidentified.

The source material was PBMCs. This sequence joins TRBV9 and TRBJ1-5; possible D gene TRBD1, 5 bases. The receptor was isolated from a female donor in good health and CMV-seropositive. CDR3 nucleotide sequence: TGTGCCAGCAGCGTACTGCCAGGGAACAATCAGCCCCAGCATTTT. It yields the protein CASSVLPGNNQPQHF.